The next 3 T cell receptor beta chains were all read from a single sample in a study of Japanese encephalitis immunity and Zika vaccine responses. TCRdb re-derived calls from the 5' RACE reads in MiXCR, one entry per CDR3 protein. The profile shows over a hundred distinct CDR3 sequences, roughly 5% of them singletons. For approximately six days, PBMCs labeled with CFSE were cultured with peptide pools at roughly 1 ug/mL each. The sort collected unfixed, live, CD56-CD19-CD16-CD3+CD4+ CFSE-low proliferating CD4 T cells. The source material was antigen-activated CD4+ T cells from blood, cultured, sampled during a Zika inactivated vaccine study. The receptor source for this set is an adult woman who received an inactivated Zika virus vaccine.

This clonotype is categorized as medium-sized. This sequence joins TRBV20-1 and TRBJ2-7; TRBD1 matches at 9 bases. The CDR3 is 15 amino acids. With V trimmed by 0 bases and J by 4 bases, 7 bases remained unmatched. The germline V gene has CDR1 DFQATT and CDR2 SNEGSKA (reference sequence). The chain's CDR3 is CSARDVQGAGYEQYF. The CDR3 DNA reads as TGCAGTGCTAGAGATGTACAGGGGGCAGGGTACGAGCAGTACTTC.

By share, this clonotype ranks as large. CDR3 DNA sequence: TGTGCCAGTAGTCCCAGGAGGGACTATGGCTACACCTTC. Protein: CASSPRRDYGYTF. The V and J genes are TRBV19 and TRBJ1-2; D gene ambiguous. The CDR3 runs to 13 residues. V lost 5 bases and J lost 3, with 10 bases in between. Germline V gives CDR1 LNHDA, CDR2 SQIVND (reference sequence).

This clonotype is labeled as hyperexpanded. The chain uses TRBV19 and TRBJ2-1; D is ambiguous. The V end lost 3 bases, the J end lost 9 bases, and 21 bases lay between the germline ends. The V gene's germline CDR1 is LNHDA and CDR2 SQIVND (reference sequence). The CDR3 totals 16 residues. CDR3: CASSIRGGFGLSEQFF. The CDR3 DNA reads TGTGCCAGTAGTATTAGAGGTGGGTTTGGCTTAAGTGAGCAGTTCTTC.